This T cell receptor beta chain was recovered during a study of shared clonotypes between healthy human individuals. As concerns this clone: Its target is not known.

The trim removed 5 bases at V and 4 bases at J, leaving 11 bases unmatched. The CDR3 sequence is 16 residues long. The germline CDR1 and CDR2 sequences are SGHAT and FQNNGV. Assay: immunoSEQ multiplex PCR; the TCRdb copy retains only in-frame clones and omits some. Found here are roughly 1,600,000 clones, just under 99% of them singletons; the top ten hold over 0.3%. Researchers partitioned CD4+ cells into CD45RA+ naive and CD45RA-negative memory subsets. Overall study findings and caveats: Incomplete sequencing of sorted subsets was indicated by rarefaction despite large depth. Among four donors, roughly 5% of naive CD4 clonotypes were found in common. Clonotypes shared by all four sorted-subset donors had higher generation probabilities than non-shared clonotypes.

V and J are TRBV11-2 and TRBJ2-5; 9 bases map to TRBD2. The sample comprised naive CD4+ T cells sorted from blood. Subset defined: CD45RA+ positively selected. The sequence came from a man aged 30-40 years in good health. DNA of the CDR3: TGTGCCAGCAGCCCCGCCCTAGCGGGACAGCTAGAGACCCAGTACTTC. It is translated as CASSPALAGQLETQYF.